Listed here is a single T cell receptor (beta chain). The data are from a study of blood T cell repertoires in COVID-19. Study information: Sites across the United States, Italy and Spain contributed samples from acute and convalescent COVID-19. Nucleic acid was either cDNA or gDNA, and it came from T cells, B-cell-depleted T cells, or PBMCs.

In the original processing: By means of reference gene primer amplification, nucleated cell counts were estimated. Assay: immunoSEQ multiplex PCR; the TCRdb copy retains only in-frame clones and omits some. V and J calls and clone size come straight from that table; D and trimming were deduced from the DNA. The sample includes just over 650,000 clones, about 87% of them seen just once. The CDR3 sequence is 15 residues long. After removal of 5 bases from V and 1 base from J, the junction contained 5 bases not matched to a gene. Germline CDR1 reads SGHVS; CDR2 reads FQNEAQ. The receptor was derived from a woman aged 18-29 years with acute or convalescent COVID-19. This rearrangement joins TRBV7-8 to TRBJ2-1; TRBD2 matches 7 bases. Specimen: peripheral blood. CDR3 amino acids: CASSSTGGSYNEQFF. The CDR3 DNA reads TGTGCCAGCAGCAGCACGGGGGGATCCTACAATGAGCAGTTCTTC.